The 2 T cell receptor beta chains below were found in one sample sequenced in a study of T-cell reconstitution after alpha-beta-depleted transplantation in children. Library preparation (for TCRbeta) was performed with unique molecular identifiers. Each CDR3 protein is one row after TCRdb ran MiXCR on the PCR reads. The profile covers 120,000 or so distinct CDR3 sequences, with around 23% appearing a single time and roughly a tenth taken by the ten largest. The sample in question was PBMCs, mostly from graft donor cells, obtained 180 days after TCRalphabeta/CD19-depleted stem cell transplant. These receptors all stem from a male patient aged 2 to 9 who had a stem cell transplant for chronic granulomatous disease, so the T cells may come from the graft donor.

The rearrangement links TRBV5-6 to TRBJ2-5; D remains unclear. The germline V gene has CDR1 SGHDT and CDR2 YYEEEE. V was clipped by 1 base and J by 5 bases, with 12 bases between them. The CDR3 is 14 amino acids. CDR3 region: CASSLRSARETQYF. DNA for the CDR3: TGTGCCAGCAGCTTGCGGTCAGCCCGGGAGACCCAGTACTTC.

The chain's CDR3 is CASSEFGLQPQHF. DNA of the CDR3: TGTGCCAGCAGTGAATTCGGTCTCCAGCCCCAGCATTTT. The chain recombines TRBV6-1 with TRBJ1-5, with no clear D. The germline gives CDR1 MNHNS, CDR2 SASEGT. Trimming took 2 bases from V and 7 from J, leaving 9 bases between them. CDR3 length: 13 residues.